This TCR beta chain is drawn from a study of neurological immune-mediated disorders. There are many counts of this clonotype. Time point denoted: longitudinal time-point 2. The CDR3 contains 12 residues. The V end lost 7 bases, the J end lost 4 bases, and 10 bases lay between the germline ends. From germline, CDR1 is SGHTA and CDR2 FQGNSA. MiXCR was run by TCRdb on the 5' RACE reads, yielding one entry per CDR3 protein. The sample includes approximately 30,000 distinct CDR3 sequences, about 13% seen only once; the top ten take 2.3%. The sequence derives from a woman in her thirties or forties in good health. The chain recombines TRBV7-2 with TRBJ1-2; D remains ambiguous. The sample was PBMCs. CDR3 sequence reads: CASTAGGYGYTF. For the CDR3, the DNA is TGTGCCAGCACAGCGGGCGGCTATGGCTACACCTTC.